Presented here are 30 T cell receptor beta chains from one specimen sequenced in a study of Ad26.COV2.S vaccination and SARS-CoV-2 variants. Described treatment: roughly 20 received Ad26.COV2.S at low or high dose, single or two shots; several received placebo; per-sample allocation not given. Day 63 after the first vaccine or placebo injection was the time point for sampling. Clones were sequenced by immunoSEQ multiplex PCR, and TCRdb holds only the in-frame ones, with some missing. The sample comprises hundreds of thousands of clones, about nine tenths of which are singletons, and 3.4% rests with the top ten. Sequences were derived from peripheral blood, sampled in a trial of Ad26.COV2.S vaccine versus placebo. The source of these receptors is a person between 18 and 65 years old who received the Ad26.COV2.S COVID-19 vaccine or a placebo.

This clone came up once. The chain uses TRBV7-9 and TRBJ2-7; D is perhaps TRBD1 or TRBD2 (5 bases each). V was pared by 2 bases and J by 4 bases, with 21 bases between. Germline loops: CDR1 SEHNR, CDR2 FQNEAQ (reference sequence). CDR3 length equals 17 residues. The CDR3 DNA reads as TGTGCCAGCAGCTTAAGTTACACCGGGGACCAGGGATACGAGCAGTACTTC. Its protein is CASSLSYTGDQGYEQYF.

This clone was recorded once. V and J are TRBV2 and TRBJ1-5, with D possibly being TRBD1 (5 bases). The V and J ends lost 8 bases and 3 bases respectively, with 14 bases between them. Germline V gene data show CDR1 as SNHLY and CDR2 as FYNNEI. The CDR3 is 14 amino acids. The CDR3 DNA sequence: TGTGCCAGCGGGGAGGACACTAACAATCAGCCCCAGCATTTT. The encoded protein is CASGEDTNNQPQHF.

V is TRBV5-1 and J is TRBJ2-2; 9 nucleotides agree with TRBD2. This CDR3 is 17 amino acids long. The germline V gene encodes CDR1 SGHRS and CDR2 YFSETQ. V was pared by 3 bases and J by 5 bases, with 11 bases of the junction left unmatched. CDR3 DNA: TGCGCCAGCAGCTCTCTCGCGGGGGGGCTGGTGACCGGGGAGCTGTTTTTT. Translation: CASSSLAGGLVTGELFF.

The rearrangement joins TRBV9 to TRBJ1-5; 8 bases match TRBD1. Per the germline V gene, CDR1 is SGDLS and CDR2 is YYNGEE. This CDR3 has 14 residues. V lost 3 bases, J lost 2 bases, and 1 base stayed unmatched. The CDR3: CASSATGGNQPQHF. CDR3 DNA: TGTGCCAGCAGCGCGACAGGGGGCAATCAGCCCCAGCATTTT. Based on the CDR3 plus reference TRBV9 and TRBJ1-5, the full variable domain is DSGVTQTPKHLITATGQRVTLRCSPRSGDLSVYWYQQSLDQGLQFLIQYYNGEERAKGNILERFSAQQFPDLHSELNLSSLELGDSALYFCASSATGGNQPQHFGDGTRLSIL.

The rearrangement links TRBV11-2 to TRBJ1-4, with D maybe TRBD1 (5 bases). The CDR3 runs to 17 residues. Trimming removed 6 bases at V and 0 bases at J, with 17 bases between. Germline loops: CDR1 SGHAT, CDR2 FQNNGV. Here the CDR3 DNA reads TGTGCCAGCAGTCGAGGCAGGGTACCCGCAACTAATGAAAAACTGTTTTTT. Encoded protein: CASSRGRVPATNEKLFF.

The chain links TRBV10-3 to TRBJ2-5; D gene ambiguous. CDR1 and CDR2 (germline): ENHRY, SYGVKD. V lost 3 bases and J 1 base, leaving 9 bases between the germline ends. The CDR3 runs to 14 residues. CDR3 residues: CAISDKDTQETQYF. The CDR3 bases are TGTGCCATCAGTGACAAAGACACCCAAGAGACCCAGTACTTC.

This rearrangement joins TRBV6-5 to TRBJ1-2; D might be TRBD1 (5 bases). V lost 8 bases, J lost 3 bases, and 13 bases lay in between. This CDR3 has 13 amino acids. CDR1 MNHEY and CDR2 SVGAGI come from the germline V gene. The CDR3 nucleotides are TGTGCCAGCTCCGGTCAGGGTGACTATGGCTACACCTTC. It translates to CASSGQGDYGYTF.

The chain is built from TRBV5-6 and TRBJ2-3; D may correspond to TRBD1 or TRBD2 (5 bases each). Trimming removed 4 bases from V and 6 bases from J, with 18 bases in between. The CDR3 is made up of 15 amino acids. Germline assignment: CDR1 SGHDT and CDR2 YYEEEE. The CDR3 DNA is TGTGCCAGCAGCGAAGGGACCCTCCCCTGGGATACGCAGTATTTT. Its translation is CASSEGTLPWDTQYF.

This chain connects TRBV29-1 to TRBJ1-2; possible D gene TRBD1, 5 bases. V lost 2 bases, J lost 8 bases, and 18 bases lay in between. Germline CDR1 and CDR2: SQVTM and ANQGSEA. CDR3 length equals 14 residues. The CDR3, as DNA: TGCAGCGTTGAACCGAGGGACGCACAATGGGGCTACACCTTC. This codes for CSVEPRDAQWGYTF.

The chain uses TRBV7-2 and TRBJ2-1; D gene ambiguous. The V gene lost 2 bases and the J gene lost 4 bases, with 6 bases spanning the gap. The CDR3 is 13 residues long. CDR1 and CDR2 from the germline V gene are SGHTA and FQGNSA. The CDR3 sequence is CASSLLGYNEQFF. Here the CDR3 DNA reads TGTGCCAGCAGCTTATTAGGTTACAATGAGCAGTTCTTC.

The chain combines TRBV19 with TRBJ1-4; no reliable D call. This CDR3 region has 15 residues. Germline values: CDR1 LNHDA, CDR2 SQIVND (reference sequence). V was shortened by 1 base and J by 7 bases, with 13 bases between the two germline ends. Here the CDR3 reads CASSIGTSSGEKLFF. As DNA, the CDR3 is TGTGCCAGTAGTATAGGGACCTCCTCTGGTGAAAAACTGTTTTTT.

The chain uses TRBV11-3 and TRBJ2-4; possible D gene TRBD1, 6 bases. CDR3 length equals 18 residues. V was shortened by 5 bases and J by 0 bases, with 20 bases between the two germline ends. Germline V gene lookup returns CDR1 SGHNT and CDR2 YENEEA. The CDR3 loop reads CASSPGQGTTLAKNIQYF. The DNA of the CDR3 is TGTGCCAGCAGCCCCGGGCAGGGGACGACTTTAGCCAAAAACATTCAGTACTTC.

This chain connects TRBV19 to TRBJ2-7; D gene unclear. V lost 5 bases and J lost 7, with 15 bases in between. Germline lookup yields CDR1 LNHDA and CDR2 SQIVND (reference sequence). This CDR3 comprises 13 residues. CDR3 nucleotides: TGTGCCAGTAGTGAGACCCTAGGACGGGAGCAGTACTTC. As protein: CASSETLGREQYF.

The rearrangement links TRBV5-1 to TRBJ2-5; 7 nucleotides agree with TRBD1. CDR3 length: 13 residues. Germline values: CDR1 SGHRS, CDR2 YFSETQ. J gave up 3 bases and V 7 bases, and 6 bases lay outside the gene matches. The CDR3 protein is CASRSGTEETQYF. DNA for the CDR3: TGCGCCAGCCGTAGTGGGACAGAAGAGACCCAGTACTTC.

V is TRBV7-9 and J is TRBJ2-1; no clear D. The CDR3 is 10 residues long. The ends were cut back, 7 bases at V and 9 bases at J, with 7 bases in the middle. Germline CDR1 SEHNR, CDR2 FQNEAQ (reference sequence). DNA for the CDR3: TGTGCCAGCAACGGAGTTGAGCAGTTCTTC. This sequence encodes CASNGVEQFF.

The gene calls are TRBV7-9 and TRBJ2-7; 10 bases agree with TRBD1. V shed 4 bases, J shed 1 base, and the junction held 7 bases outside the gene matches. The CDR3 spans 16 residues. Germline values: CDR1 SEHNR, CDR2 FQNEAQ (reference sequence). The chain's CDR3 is CASSSIWGQGSYEQYF. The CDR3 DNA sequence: TGTGCCAGCAGCTCTATATGGGGACAGGGGTCCTACGAGCAGTACTTC.

The CDR3 nucleotides are TGTGCCAGCAACTACGGGACAGCCCCTTCACCCCTCCACTTT. Protein product: CASNYGTAPSPLHF. This chain connects TRBV6-5 to TRBJ1-6; TRBD1 matches at 7 bases. Losses at the gene ends were 7 bases for V and 9 bases for J; bases not matched to a gene: 9. The CDR3 is 14 amino acids. Germline V gives CDR1 MNHEY, CDR2 SVGAGI.

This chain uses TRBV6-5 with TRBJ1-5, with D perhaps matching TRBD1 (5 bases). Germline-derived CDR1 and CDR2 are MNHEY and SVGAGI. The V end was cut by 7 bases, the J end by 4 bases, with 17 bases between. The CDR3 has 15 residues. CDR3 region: CASKNIRATNQPQHF. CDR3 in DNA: TGTGCCAGCAAAAACATCAGGGCGACTAATCAGCCCCAGCATTTT.

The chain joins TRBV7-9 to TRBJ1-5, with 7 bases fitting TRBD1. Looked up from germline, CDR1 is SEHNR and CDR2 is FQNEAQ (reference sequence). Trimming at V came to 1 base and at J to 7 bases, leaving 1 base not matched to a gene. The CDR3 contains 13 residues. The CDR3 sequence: CASSLGDSQPQHF. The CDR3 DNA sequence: TGTGCCAGCAGCTTAGGGGACAGCCAGCCCCAGCATTTT.

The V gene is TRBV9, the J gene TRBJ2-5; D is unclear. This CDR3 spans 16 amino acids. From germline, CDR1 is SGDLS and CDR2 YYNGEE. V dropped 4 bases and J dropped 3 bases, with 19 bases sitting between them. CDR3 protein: CASSLWMGFGEETQYF. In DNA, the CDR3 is TGTGCCAGCAGCCTCTGGATGGGGTTTGGTGAAGAGACCCAGTACTTC. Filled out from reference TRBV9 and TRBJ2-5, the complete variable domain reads DSGVTQTPKHLITATGQRVTLRCSPRSGDLSVYWYQQSLDQGLQFLIQYYNGEERAKGNILERFSAQQFPDLHSELNLSSLELGDSALYFCASSLWMGFGEETQYFGPGTRLLVL.

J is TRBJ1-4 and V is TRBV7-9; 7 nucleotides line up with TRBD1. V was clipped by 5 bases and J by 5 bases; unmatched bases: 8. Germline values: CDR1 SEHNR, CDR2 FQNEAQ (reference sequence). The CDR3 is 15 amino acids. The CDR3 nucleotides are TGTGCCAGCAGCCAAAGGACAGGTACAAATGAAAAACTGTTTTTT. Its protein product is CASSQRTGTNEKLFF.

The CDR3 DNA reads as TGTGCCTGGAGTGTTAGGACCGGGGAGCTGTTTTTT. As protein: CAWSVRTGELFF. The genes are TRBV30 and TRBJ2-2; no definite D call. The CDR3 has 12 residues. CDR1 and CDR2 (germline): GTSNPN, SVGIG (reference sequence). V lost 0 bases and J 5 bases, leaving 4 bases between the germline ends. The variable domain in full, with the rest retrieved from reference TRBV30 and TRBJ2-2, is SQTIHQWPATLVQPVGSPLSLECTVEGTSNPNLYWYRQAAGRGLQLLFYSVGIGQISSEVPQNLSASRPQDRQFILSSKKLLLSDSGFYLCAWSVRTGELFFGEGSRLTVL.

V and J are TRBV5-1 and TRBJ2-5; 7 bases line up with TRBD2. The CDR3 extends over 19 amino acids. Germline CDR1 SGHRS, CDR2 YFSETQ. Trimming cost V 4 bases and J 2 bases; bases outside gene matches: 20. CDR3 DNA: TGCGCCAGCAGCCCCATCGGGGGGTTGAATCGCCCCCTACAAGAGACCCAGTACTTC. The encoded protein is CASSPIGGLNRPLQETQYF.

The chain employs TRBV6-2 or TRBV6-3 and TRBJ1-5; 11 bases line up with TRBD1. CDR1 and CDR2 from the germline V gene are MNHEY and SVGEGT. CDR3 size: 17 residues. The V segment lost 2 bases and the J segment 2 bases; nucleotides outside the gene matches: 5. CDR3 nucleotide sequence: TGTGCCAGCAGTTACGGGACAGGGGGGTATCGCAATCAGCCCCAGCATTTT. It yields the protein CASSYGTGGYRNQPQHF.

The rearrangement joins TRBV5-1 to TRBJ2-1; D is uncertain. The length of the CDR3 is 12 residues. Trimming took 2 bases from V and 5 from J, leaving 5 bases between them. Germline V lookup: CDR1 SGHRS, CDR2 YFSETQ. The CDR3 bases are TGCGCCAGCAGCTTTTCCGACAATGAGCAGTTCTTC. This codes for CASSFSDNEQFF. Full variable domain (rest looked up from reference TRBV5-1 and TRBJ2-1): KAGVTQTPRYLIKTRGQQVTLSCSPISGHRSVSWYQQTPGQGLQFLFEYFSETQRNKGNFPGRFSGRQFSNSRSEMNVSTLELGDSALYLCASSFSDNEQFFGPGTRLTVL.

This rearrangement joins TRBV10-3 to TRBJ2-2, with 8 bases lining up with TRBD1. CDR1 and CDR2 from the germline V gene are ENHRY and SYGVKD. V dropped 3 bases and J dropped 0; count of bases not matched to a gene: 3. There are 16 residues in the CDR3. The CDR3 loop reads CAISDLDRANTGELFF. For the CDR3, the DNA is TGTGCCATCAGTGACCTGGACAGGGCGAACACCGGGGAGCTGTTTTTT.

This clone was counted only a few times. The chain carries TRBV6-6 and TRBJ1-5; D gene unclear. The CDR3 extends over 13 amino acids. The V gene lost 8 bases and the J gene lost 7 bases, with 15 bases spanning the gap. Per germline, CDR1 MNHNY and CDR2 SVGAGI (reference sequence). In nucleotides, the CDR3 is TGTGCCAGCCAGTTTCATCGTGAGCAGCCCCAGCATTTT. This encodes CASQFHREQPQHF.

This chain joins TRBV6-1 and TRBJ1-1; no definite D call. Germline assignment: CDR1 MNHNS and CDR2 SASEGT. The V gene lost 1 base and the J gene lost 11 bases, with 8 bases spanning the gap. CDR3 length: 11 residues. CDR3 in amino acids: CASSEGYWAFF. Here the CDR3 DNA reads TGTGCCAGCAGTGAAGGCTACTGGGCTTTCTTT.

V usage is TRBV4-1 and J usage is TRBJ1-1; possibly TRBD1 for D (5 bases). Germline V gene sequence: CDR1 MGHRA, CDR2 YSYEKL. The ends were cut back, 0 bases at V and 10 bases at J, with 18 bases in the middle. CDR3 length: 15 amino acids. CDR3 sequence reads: CASSQETKRGLSAFF. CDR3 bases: TGCGCCAGCAGCCAAGAAACTAAGCGGGGCCTTTCAGCTTTCTTT.

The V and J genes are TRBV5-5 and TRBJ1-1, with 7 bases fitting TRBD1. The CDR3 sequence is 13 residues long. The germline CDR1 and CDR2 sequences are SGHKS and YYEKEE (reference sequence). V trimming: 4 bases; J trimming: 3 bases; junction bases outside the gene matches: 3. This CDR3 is CASSQGGYTEAFF. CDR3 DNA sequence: TGTGCCAGCAGCCAGGGGGGTTACACTGAAGCTTTCTTT.